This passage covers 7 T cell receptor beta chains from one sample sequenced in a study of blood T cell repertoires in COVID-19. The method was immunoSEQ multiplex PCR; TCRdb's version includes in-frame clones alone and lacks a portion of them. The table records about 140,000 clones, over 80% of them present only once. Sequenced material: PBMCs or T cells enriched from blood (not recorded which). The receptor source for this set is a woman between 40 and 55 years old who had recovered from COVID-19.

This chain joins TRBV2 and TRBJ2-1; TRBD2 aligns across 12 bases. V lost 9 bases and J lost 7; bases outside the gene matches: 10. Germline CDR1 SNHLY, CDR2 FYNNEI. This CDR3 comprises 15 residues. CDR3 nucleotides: TGTGCCAGTGGCACCGGGACTAGCGGGCTAAATGAGCAGTTCTTC. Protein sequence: CASGTGTSGLNEQFF.

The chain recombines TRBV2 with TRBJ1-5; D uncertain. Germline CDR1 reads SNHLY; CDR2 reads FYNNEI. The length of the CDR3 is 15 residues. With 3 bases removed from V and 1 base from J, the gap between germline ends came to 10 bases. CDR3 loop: CASSDTLLSNQPQHF. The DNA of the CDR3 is TGTGCCAGCAGTGATACATTACTAAGCAATCAGCCCCAGCATTTT.

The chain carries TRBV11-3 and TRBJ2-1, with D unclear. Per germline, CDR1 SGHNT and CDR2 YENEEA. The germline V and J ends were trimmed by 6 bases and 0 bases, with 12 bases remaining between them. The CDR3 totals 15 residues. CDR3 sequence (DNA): TGTGCCAGCAGTGATCGACGGAGCTCCTACAATGAGCAGTTCTTC. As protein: CASSDRRSSYNEQFF. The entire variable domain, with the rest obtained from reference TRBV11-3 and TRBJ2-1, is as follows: EAGVVQSPRYKIIEKKQPVAFWCNPISGHNTLYWYLQNLGQGPELLIRYENEEAVDDSQLPKDRFSAERLKGVDSTLKIQPAELGDSAVYLCASSDRRSSYNEQFFGPGTRLTVL.

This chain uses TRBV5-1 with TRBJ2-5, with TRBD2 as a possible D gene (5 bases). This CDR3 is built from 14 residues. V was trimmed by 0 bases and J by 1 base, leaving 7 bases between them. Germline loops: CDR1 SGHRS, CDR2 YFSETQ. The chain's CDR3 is CASSLERPQETQYF. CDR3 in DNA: TGCGCCAGCAGCTTGGAGCGGCCCCAAGAGACCCAGTACTTC.

CDR3 sequence: CASIVETQYF. The CDR3 DNA follows: TGTGCCAGCATCGTAGAGACCCAGTACTTC. The V and J genes are TRBV6-5 and TRBJ2-5; no definite D call. Trimming took 7 bases from V and 4 from J, leaving 4 bases between them. Germline assignment: CDR1 MNHEY and CDR2 SVGAGI. This CDR3 is 10 amino acids long.

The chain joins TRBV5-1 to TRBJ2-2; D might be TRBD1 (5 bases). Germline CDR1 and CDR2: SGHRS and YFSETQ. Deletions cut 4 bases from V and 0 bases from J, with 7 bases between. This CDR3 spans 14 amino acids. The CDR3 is CASSDSPNTGELFF. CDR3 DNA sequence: TGCGCCAGCAGCGACAGCCCGAACACCGGGGAGCTGTTTTTT.

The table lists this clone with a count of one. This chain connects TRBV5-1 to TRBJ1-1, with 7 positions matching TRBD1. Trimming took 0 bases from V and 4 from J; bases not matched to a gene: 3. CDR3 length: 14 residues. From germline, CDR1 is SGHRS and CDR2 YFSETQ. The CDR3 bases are TGCGCCAGCAGCTTGGACAGGGGAGGCACTGAAGCTTTCTTT. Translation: CASSLDRGGTEAFF.